This record covers a single T cell receptor (beta chain). This specimen comes from a study of PD-L1 blockade in urothelial cancer. Assay: immunoSEQ multiplex PCR; the TCRdb copy retains only in-frame clones and omits some. The sample lists some 84,000 clones; roughly 90% were seen once. The receptor was isolated from a woman aged 70 to 79 with urothelial cancer. The sequenced sample was PBMCs, obtained around atezolizumab (anti-PD-L1) treatment.

CDR3: CASGLRDRDAGELFF. The CDR3 DNA reads TGTGCTAGTGGTTTACGGGACAGGGACGCCGGGGAGCTGTTTTTT. The chain links TRBV12-5 to TRBJ2-2; 9 bases are a match to TRBD1. CDR3 length equals 15 residues. The V gene's germline CDR1 is LGHNT and CDR2 FRNRAP. Germline trimming cut 3 bases from V and 6 bases from J; bases unmatched to any gene: 5.